Included here is one TCR beta chain sequence, with context. Data came from immunoSEQ multiplex PCR; TCRdb stores just in-frame clones and leaves some out. The sample has more than 85,000 clones; roughly 80% are singletons. These data are taken from a study of blood T cell repertoires in COVID-19. The CDR3 is made up of 14 amino acids. V was shortened by 6 bases and J by 5 bases, with 16 bases between the two germline ends. The V gene's germline CDR1 is MRHNA and CDR2 SNTAGT. This TCR was sampled from a woman aged 80 or older with acute or convalescent COVID-19. The J gene is TRBJ2-5, the V gene TRBV6-4; no reliable D call. The sequencing input was peripheral blood. CDR3 amino acids: CASSPEEHWETQYF. CDR3 nucleotides: TGTGCCAGCAGCCCAGAGGAGCATTGGGAGACCCAGTACTTC.